The sequence of this T cell receptor (beta chain) was determined in a study of cytomegalovirus exposure and HLA in healthy donors. General study findings and limits: Subsequent analysis showed first-cohort TCR clusters tending to co-occur in around 130 validation repertoires.

Comment on this clone: Its antigen is currently unknown.

Measured with immunoSEQ multiplex PCR; TCRdb has only the in-frame clones, and not every one. The sample has some 200,000 clones, 86% seen once. Per germline, CDR1 MDHEN and CDR2 SYDVKM. The CDR3 length is 12 residues. V was shortened by 2 bases and J by 6 bases, with 8 bases between the two germline ends. Sequenced: PBMCs. The clonotype was recovered from a man aged 30-40 years in good health and CMV-seropositive. The gene calls are TRBV28 and TRBJ2-7, with D maybe TRBD2 (6 bases). CDR3 amino acids: CASSLAGREQYF. In DNA, the CDR3 is TGTGCCAGCAGTTTAGCGGGGCGCGAGCAGTACTTC. Looking up the rest from reference TRBV28 and TRBJ2-7 gives the full variable domain: DVKVTQSSRYLVKRTGEKVFLECVQDMDHENMFWYRQDPGLGLRLIYFSYDVKMKEKGDIPEGYSVSREKKERFSLILESASTNQTSMYLCASSLAGREQYFGPGTRLTVT.